The rows below give T cell receptor beta chains drawn from one sample of a study of T cell responses to AZD1222 COVID-19 vaccine. The assay was immunoSEQ multiplex PCR, and TCRdb's table has in-frame clones only and misses some. The sample holds 100,000 or so clones, 87% seen once. The sequenced sample was peripheral blood, obtained on day 0 of MenACWY control vaccination. The receptor source for this set is an adult in good health. Each CDR3 is given with its conserved first and last residue. D genes are given only for firm matches. Not all rows give a size; the values are once, few, many and, for expanded clones, a class.

J gene: TRBJ1-6
V gene: TRBV7-9
D gene: -
clone size: -
CDR3 DNA: TGTGCCAGCAGCTACGGGGTCGTTTCACCCCTCCACTTT
CDR3 protein: CASSYGVVSPLHF

J gene: TRBJ2-5
V gene: TRBV5-4
D gene: TRBD2
clone size: -
CDR3 DNA: TGTGCCAGCAGCCCAGGACTAGCGGGAGGATTGGGGGAGACCCAGTACTTC
CDR3 protein: CASSPGLAGGLGETQYF

J gene: TRBJ1-6
V gene: TRBV19
D gene: TRBD1
clone size: -
CDR3 DNA: TGTGCCAGTAGTATGGCCTGGGGACAGGGATCCTCACCCCTCCACTTT
CDR3 protein: CASSMAWGQGSSPLHF

J gene: TRBJ2-7
V gene: TRBV28
D gene: -
clone size: once
CDR3 DNA: TGTGCCAGCAGTCCCTTAAGCTCGGGCTACGAGCAGTACTTC
CDR3 protein: CASSPLSSGYEQYF

J gene: TRBJ1-4
V gene: TRBV2
D gene: -
clone size: few
CDR3 DNA: TGTGCCAGCTTGCGGGCGACTAATGAAAAACTGTTTTTT
CDR3 protein: CASLRATNEKLFF

J gene: TRBJ1-4
V gene: TRBV10-3
D gene: TRBD1
clone size: -
CDR3 DNA: TGTGCCGTTCAACAGGGGCGGCAGGAAAAACTGTTTTTT
CDR3 protein: CAVQQGRQEKLFF

J gene: TRBJ1-2
V gene: TRBV2
D gene: -
clone size: -
CDR3 DNA: TGTGCCAGCAGTGAAGGCAGGGGAGCTAACTATGGCTACACCTTC
CDR3 protein: CASSEGRGANYGYTF

J gene: TRBJ2-5
V gene: TRBV11-2
D gene: TRBD2
clone size: -
CDR3 DNA: TGTGCCAGCAGCCAATATTCGGGACTAGCGGGAGAGACCCAGTACTTC
CDR3 protein: CASSQYSGLAGETQYF

J gene: TRBJ2-3
V gene: TRBV11-2
D gene: -
clone size: -
CDR3 DNA: TGTGCCAGCAGCTTAGGGGCGGGAACAGATACGCAGTATTTT
CDR3 protein: CASSLGAGTDTQYF

J gene: TRBJ2-3
V gene: TRBV9
D gene: -
clone size: -
CDR3 DNA: TGTGCCAGCAGCGTAGCTGAGATGACAGATACGCAGTATTTT
CDR3 protein: CASSVAEMTDTQYF

J gene: TRBJ1-1
V gene: TRBV10-3
D gene: TRBD1
clone size: -
CDR3 DNA: TGTGCCATCAGTCGGGACAGCAGGAACACTGAAGCTTTCTTT
CDR3 protein: CAISRDSRNTEAFF

J gene: TRBJ2-5
V gene: TRBV5-5
D gene: -
clone size: few
CDR3 DNA: TGTGCCAGCAGCTTGGCCGGGTCAGGGGCGGAGACCCAGTACTTC
CDR3 protein: CASSLAGSGAETQYF

J gene: TRBJ2-5
V gene: TRBV10-3
D gene: TRBD2
clone size: -
CDR3 DNA: TGTGCCATCAGTGCCACGGGACTAGCGGGAGGGCTGGGAGAGACCCAGTACTTC
CDR3 protein: CAISATGLAGGLGETQYF

J gene: TRBJ2-5
V gene: TRBV6-5
D gene: -
clone size: -
CDR3 DNA: TGTGCCAGCACCGAGGTGTCGGAGACCCAGTACTTC
CDR3 protein: CASTEVSETQYF

J gene: TRBJ1-2
V gene: TRBV7-9
D gene: TRBD1
clone size: -
CDR3 DNA: TGTGCCAGCAGCTTAAGGGGGCGTGGGAACTATGGCTACACCTTC
CDR3 protein: CASSLRGRGNYGYTF